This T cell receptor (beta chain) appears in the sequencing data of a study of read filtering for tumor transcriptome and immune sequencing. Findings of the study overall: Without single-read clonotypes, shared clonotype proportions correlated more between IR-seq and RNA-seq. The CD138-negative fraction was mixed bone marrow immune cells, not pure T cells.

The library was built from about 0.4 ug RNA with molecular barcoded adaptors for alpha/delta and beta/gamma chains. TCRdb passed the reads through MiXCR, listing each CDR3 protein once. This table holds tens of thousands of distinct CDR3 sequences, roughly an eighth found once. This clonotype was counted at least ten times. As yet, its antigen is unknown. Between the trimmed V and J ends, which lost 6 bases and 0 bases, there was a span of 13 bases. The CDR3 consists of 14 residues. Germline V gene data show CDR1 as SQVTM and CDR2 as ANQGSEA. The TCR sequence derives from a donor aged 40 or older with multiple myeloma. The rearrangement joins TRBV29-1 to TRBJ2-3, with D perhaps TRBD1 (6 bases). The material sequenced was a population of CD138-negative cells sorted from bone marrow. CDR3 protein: CSVEDRTSTDTQYF. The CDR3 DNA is TGCAGCGTAGAGGACAGAACTAGCACAGATACGCAGTATTTT.